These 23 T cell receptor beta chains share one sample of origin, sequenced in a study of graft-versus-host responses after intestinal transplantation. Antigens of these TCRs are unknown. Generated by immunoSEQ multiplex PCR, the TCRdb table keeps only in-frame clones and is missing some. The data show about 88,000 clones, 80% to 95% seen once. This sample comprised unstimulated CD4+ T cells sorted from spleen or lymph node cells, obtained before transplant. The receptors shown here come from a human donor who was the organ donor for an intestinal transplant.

CDR3 amino acids: CASSEARAYNEQFF. The CDR3 DNA sequence: TGTGCCAGCAGTGAAGCCAGGGCATACAATGAGCAGTTCTTC. V is TRBV2 and J is TRBJ2-1, with a weak D call TRBD1 (5 bases). Germline loops: CDR1 SNHLY, CDR2 FYNNEI. There are 14 residues in the CDR3. V shed 0 bases and J shed 4 bases, with 7 bases lying between them.

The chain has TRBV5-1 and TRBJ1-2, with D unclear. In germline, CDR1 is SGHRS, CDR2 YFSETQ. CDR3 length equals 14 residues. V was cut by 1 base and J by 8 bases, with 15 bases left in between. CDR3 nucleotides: TGCGCCAGCAGCTTGCAGTTTGAGGCTAACGGCTACACCTTC. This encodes CASSLQFEANGYTF.

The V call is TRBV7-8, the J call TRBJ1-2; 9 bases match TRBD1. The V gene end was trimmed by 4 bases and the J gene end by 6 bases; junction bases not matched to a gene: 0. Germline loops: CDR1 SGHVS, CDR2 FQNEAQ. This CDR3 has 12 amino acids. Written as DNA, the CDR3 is TGTGCCAGCAGCTGGACAGGGGATGGCTACACCTTC. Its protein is CASSWTGDGYTF.

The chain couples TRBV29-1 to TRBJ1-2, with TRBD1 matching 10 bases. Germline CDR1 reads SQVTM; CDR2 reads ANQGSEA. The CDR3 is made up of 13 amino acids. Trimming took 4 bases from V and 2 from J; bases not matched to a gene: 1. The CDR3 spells CSVGGQGNYGYTF. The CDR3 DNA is TGCAGCGTTGGGGGACAGGGGAACTATGGCTACACCTTC.

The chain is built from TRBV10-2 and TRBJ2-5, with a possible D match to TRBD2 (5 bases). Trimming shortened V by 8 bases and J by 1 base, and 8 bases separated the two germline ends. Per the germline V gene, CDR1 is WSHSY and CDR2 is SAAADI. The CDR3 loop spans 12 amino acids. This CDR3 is CASREGQETQYF. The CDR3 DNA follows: TGCGCCAGCCGCGAGGGCCAAGAGACCCAGTACTTC.

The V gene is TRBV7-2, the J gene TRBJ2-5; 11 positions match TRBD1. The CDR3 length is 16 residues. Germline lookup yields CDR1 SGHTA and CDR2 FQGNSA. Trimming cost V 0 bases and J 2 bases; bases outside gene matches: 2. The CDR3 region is CASSLAGTGGQETQYF. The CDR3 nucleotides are TGTGCCAGCAGCTTAGCAGGGACAGGGGGACAAGAGACCCAGTACTTC.

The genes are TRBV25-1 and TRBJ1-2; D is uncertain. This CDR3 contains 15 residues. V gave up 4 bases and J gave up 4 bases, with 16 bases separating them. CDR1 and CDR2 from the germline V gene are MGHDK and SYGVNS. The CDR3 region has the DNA TGTGCCAGCAGTGGTGGAGTACGGAAACCCTATGGCTACACCTTC. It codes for CASSGGVRKPYGYTF.

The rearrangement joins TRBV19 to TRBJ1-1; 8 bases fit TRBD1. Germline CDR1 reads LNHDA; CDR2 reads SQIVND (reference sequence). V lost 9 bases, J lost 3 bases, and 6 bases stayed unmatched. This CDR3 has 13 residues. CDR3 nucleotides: TGTGCCAGCATGACAGGGGTGGACACTGAAGCTTTCTTT. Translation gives CASMTGVDTEAFF.

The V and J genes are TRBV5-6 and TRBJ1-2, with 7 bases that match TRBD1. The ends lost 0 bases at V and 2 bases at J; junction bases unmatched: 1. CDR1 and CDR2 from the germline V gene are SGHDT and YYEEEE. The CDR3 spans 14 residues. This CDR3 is CASSLEQGNYGYTF. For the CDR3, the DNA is TGTGCCAGCAGCTTGGAACAGGGGAACTATGGCTACACCTTC. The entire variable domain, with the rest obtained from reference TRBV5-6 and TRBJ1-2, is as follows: DAGVTQSPTHLIKTRGQQVTLRCSPKSGHDTVSWYQQALGQGPQFIFQYYEEEERQRGNFPDRFSGHQFPNYSSELNVNALLLGDSALYLCASSLEQGNYGYTFGSGTRLTVV.

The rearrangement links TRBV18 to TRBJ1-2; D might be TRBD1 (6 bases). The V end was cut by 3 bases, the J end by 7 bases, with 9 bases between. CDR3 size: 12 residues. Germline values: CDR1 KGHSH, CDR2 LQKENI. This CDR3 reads CASSPGASGYTF. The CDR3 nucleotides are TGTGCCAGCTCACCGGGGGCCTCTGGCTACACCTTC.

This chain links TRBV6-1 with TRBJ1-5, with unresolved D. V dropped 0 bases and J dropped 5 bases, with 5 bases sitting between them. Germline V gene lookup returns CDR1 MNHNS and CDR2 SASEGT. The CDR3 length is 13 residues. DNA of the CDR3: TGTGCCAGCAGTGAAGCGCGAGATCAGCCCCAGCATTTT. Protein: CASSEARDQPQHF.

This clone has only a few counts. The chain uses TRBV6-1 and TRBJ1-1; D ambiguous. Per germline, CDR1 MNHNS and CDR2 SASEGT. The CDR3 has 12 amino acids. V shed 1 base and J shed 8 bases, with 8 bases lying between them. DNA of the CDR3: TGTGCCAGCAGTGAAGTGGCGGGGGAAGCTTTCTTT. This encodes CASSEVAGEAFF.

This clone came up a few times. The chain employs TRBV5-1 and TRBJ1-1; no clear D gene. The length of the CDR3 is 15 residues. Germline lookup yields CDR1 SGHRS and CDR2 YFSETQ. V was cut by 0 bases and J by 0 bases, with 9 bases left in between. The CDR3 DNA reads TGCGCCAGCAGCTTGGTTGTGGGCATGAACACTGAAGCTTTCTTT. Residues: CASSLVVGMNTEAFF.

For the CDR3, the DNA is TGTGCCAGCAGTCGACAGGGGTCTTACACTGAAGCTTTCTTT. This sequence encodes CASSRQGSYTEAFF. The J gene is TRBJ1-1, the V gene TRBV6-6; 8 bases agree with TRBD1. CDR1 is MNHNY, CDR2 SVGAGI, per germline (reference sequence). J gave up 3 bases and V 5 bases, and 5 bases lay outside the gene matches. The CDR3 totals 14 residues.

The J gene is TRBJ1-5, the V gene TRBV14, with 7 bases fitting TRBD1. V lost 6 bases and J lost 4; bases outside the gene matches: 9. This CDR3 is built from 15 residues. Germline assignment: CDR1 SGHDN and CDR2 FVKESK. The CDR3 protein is CASSLRDSLNQPQHF. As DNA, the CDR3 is TGTGCCAGCAGTCTCCGGGACAGTCTAAATCAGCCCCAGCATTTT.

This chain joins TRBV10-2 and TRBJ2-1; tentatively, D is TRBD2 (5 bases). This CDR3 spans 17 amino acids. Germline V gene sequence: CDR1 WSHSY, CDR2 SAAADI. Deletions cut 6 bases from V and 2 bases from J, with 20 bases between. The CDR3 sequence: CASSSVRRGRPYNEQFF. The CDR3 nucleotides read TGCGCCAGCAGCAGTGTCCGTAGAGGGAGACCCTACAATGAGCAGTTCTTC.

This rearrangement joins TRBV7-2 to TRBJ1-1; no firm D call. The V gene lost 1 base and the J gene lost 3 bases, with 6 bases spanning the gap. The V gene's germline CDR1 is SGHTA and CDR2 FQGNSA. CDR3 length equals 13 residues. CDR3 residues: CASSLEQYTEAFF. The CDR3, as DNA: TGTGCCAGCAGCTTAGAACAGTACACTGAAGCTTTCTTT.

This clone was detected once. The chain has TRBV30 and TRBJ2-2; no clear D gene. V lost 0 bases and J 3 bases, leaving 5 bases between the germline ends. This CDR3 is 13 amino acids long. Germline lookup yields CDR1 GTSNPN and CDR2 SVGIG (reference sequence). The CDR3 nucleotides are TGTGCCTGGAGTGTACTGGACACCGGGGAGCTGTTTTTT. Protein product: CAWSVLDTGELFF.

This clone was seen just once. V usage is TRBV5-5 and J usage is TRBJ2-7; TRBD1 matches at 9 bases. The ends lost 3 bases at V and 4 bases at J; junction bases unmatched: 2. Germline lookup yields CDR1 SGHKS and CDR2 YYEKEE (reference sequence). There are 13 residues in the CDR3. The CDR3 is CASSWTGVYEQYF. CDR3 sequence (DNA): TGTGCCAGCAGCTGGACAGGGGTTTACGAGCAGTACTTC.

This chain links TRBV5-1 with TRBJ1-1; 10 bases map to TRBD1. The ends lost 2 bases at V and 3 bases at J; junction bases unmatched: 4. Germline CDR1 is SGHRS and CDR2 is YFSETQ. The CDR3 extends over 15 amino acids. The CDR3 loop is CASSFSGQGDTEAFF. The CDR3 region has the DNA TGCGCCAGCAGCTTCAGCGGACAGGGGGACACTGAAGCTTTCTTT.

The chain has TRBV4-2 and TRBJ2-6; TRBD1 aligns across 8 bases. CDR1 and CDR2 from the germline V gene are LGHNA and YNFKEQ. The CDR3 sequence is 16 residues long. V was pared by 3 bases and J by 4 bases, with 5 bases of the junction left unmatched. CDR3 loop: CASSQGTGPGANVLTF. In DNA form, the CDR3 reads TGTGCCAGCAGCCAGGGGACAGGACCCGGGGCCAACGTCCTGACTTTC.

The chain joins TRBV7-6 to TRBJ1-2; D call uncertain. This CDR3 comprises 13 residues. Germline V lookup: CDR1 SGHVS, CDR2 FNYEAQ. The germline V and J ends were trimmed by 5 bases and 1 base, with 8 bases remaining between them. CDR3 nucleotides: TGTGCCAGCAGCAGCGGATATAACTATGGCTACACCTTC. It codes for CASSSGYNYGYTF.

This CDR3 reads CASSLQGANTEAFF. The CDR3 nucleotides read TGTGCCAGCAGCTTACAAGGGGCGAACACTGAAGCTTTCTTT. The genes are TRBV7-2 and TRBJ1-1, with D possibly TRBD1 on 5 matching bases. V lost 2 bases to trimming and J lost 1 base, with 8 bases between them. This CDR3 contains 14 residues. In germline, CDR1 is SGHTA, CDR2 FQGNSA.